Below are 6 T cell receptor beta chains sequenced from a single sample in a study of blood T cells in healthy people across ages. Then a second PCR, running roughly 7 to 11 cycles, was carried out with a sample-barcoded 5' primer and a J-beta primer mix. TCRdb re-called the 5' RACE reads through MiXCR, storing one row per CDR3 protein. The sample consists of about a million distinct CDR3 sequences, 51% of them appearing once. Sequencing input: blood. These receptors all come from a woman aged 60-75 years in good health.

This clonotype was detected ten times or more. The chain has TRBV7-2 and TRBJ2-3; a possible D gene is TRBD1 (6 bases). Trimming cost V 6 bases and J 6 bases, with 16 bases left between them. There are 14 residues in the CDR3. Germline loops: CDR1 SGHTA, CDR2 FQGNSA. CDR3 in DNA: TGTGCCAGCAGTTTCGGCCTGGGGGCGGATACGCAGTATTTT. Its protein is CASSFGLGADTQYF.

V usage is TRBV3-1 and J usage is TRBJ2-3; 10 bases are a match to TRBD2. With V trimmed by 1 base and J by 4 bases, 5 bases remained unmatched. The CDR3 sequence is 16 residues long. Germline-derived CDR1 and CDR2 are LGHDT and YNNKEL (reference sequence). The CDR3 region is CASSQVGTSASDTQYF. CDR3 DNA sequence: TGTGCCAGCAGCCAAGTTGGGACTAGCGCCTCAGATACGCAGTATTTT.

J is TRBJ2-1 and V is TRBV7-2; TRBD2 matches at 11 bases. The trim removed 6 bases at V and 8 bases at J, leaving 15 bases unmatched. The CDR3 totals 17 residues. Germline CDR1 reads SGHTA; CDR2 reads FQGNSA. CDR3 bases: TGTGCCAGCAGATCTATGCCAACTAGCGGGAGTTGGTATGAGCAGTTCTTC. Its protein product is CASRSMPTSGSWYEQFF.

The sample holds a few counts of this clonotype. V and J are TRBV7-2 and TRBJ1-6; no definite D call. The CDR3 consists of 14 residues. V shed 1 base and J shed 10 bases, with 11 bases lying between them. Germline loops: CDR1 SGHTA, CDR2 FQGNSA. The CDR3 spells CASSLGSRYSPLHF. The CDR3 coding sequence is TGTGCCAGCAGCTTAGGGAGTCGGTACTCACCCCTCCACTTT. The variable domain in full, completed from reference TRBV7-2 and TRBJ1-6, reads GAGVSQSPSNKVTEKGKDVELRCDPISGHTALYWYRQSLGQGLEFLIYFQGNSAPDKSGLPSDRFSAERTGGSVSTLTIQRTQQEDSAVYLCASSLGSRYSPLHFGNGTRLTVT.

This chain links TRBV4-2 with TRBJ2-5; possible D gene TRBD2, 5 bases. The CDR3 runs to 15 residues. Germline CDR1 and CDR2: LGHNA and YNFKEQ. Trimming removed 0 bases from V and 2 bases from J, with 10 bases in between. CDR3 region: CASSQEGAVQETQYF. The CDR3 bases are TGTGCCAGCAGCCAAGAAGGAGCGGTTCAAGAGACCCAGTACTTC.

The chain links TRBV27 to TRBJ2-1, with a possible D match to TRBD1 (6 bases). The CDR3 extends over 15 amino acids. Germline lookup yields CDR1 MNHEY and CDR2 SMNVEV (reference sequence). With 4 bases removed from V and 0 bases from J, the gap between germline ends came to 10 bases. The CDR3 reads CASSSPTGSYNEQFF. The DNA for the CDR3 is TGTGCCAGCAGTTCTCCGACAGGCTCCTACAATGAGCAGTTCTTC.